A single sample gave rise to the 14 T cell receptor beta chains below, sequenced in a study of identical twins. One entry per CDR3 protein, called by TCRdb with MiXCR from the 5' RACE reads. The table has approximately 1.8 million distinct CDR3 sequences, under 35% seen once. Sequencing was done on a sample of cord blood. The source of these receptors is a newborn girl in good health.

This clonotype has more than one count but fewer than ten. This rearrangement joins TRBV29-1 to TRBJ1-2, with D maybe TRBD1 (5 bases). Germline V gene sequence: CDR1 SQVTM, CDR2 ANQGSEA. CDR3 length equals 12 residues. With 3 bases removed from V and 4 bases from J, the gap between germline ends came to 9 bases. CDR3 sequence: CSVDEGFYGYTF. CDR3 nucleotides: TGCAGCGTTGATGAGGGGTTCTATGGCTACACCTTC.

Regarding this clonotype: A single base separates this from a much larger clone, so it may be a read error. This chain links TRBV20-1 with TRBJ2-5, with 9 bases matching TRBD1. The J call could be wrong; TRBJ2-7 is a better fit for the DNA end. Germline V CDR1 and CDR2: DFQATT, SNEGSKA (reference sequence). The CDR3 covers 14 residues. The CDR3, as DNA: TGCAGTGCTAGAGTCAGGACAGGGGCACACGAGCAGTACTTC. As protein: CSARVRTGAHEQYF.

This clonotype appeared a few times. The chain has TRBV5-6 and TRBJ1-4; D is possibly TRBD1 (5 bases). Deletions cut 3 bases from V and 8 bases from J, with 17 bases between. Germline V lookup: CDR1 SGHDT, CDR2 YYEEEE. This CDR3 spans 15 amino acids. CDR3 sequence (DNA): TGTGCCAGCAGCTCGAAGCCGGGACGCCAGGAAAAACTGTTTTTT. Encoded protein: CASSSKPGRQEKLFF.

The CDR3 reads CSAREPPYNEQFF. The CDR3 DNA follows: TGCAGTGCTAGAGAGCCTCCCTACAATGAGCAGTTCTTC. J is TRBJ2-1 and V is TRBV20-1; D is ambiguous. This CDR3 is 13 amino acids long. V lost 0 bases to trimming and J lost 2 bases, with 5 bases between them. The V gene's germline CDR1 is DFQATT and CDR2 SNEGSKA (reference sequence).

This clonotype was detected a few times. The genes are TRBV20-1 and TRBJ2-7; 7 bases agree with TRBD1. Germline V gives CDR1 DFQATT, CDR2 SNEGSKA (reference sequence). The trim removed 0 bases at V and 4 bases at J, leaving 12 bases unmatched. This CDR3 has 16 amino acids. The CDR3 coding sequence is TGCAGTGCTAGAGACTCGGCCCCGGGACAGCCTTACGAGCAGTACTTC. As protein: CSARDSAPGQPYEQYF.

Only one count was recorded for this clonotype. A read error may produce the germline difference seen at one junction end. The rearrangement uses TRBV6-5 and TRBJ2-3; possibly TRBD1 for D (6 bases). This CDR3 is 15 amino acids long. Germline lookup yields CDR1 MNHEY and CDR2 SVGAGI. CDR3 loop: CASSRSQGSTDTRYF. In DNA, the CDR3 is TGTGCCAGCAGTCGATCACAGGGAAGCACAGATACGCGGTATTTT.

This chain connects TRBV25-1 to TRBJ1-1, with no clear D. CDR3 length equals 16 residues. Germline CDR1 reads MGHDK; CDR2 reads SYGVNS. Between the trimmed V and J ends, which lost 1 base and 5 bases, there was a span of 17 bases. The DNA for the CDR3 is TGTGCCAGCAGTGAATCGGGAGCAAGGACGCGGACTGAAGCTTTCTTT. It translates to CASSESGARTRTEAFF.

V gene TRBV6-5 combines with J gene TRBJ1-3, with D possibly being TRBD1 (6 bases). Trimming pared 2 bases from V and 3 bases from J, leaving 14 bases between. Germline assignment: CDR1 MNHEY and CDR2 SVGAGI. The CDR3 runs 16 residues. CDR3 sequence (DNA): TGTGCCAGCAGTTACGCGGGGGGGGCGCATGGAAACACCATATATTTT. Translation gives CASSYAGGAHGNTIYF.

Concerning this clonotype itself: At one end the junction does not follow the germline gene, possibly because of a read error. The chain employs TRBV10-3 and TRBJ2-5; 9 bases match TRBD2. Germline lookup yields CDR1 ENHRY and CDR2 SYGVKD. The CDR3 has 19 residues. The CDR3 here is CAFSADWQGWTSVQETQYF. Written as DNA, the CDR3 is TGTGCCTTCAGTGCTGACTGGCAGGGCTGGACTAGCGTCCAAGAGACCCAGTACTTC.

Remarks on this clonotype: A much larger clone differs by one base, so this may be a read error. The chain combines TRBV12-3 or TRBV12-4 with TRBJ2-4, with 9 positions matching TRBD2. CDR3 length: 15 residues. In nucleotides, the CDR3 is TGTGCCAGCAGTTTAGGCGGGAGGGCCAAAAACATTCGGTACTTC. Its translation: CASSLGGRAKNIRYF.

The CDR3 sequence: CASSLFTSSGSFNEQFF. As DNA, the CDR3 is TGTGCCAGCAGTTTATTCACCTCTAGCGGGAGTTTCAATGAGCAGTTCTTC. V and J are TRBV12-3 or TRBV12-4 and TRBJ2-1; TRBD2 matches 10 bases. The CDR3 is 17 residues long. Trimming at V came to 2 bases and at J to 6 bases, leaving 10 bases not matched to a gene.

This clonotype was detected only a few times. The chain employs TRBV5-4 and TRBJ2-2; TRBD2 matches 7 bases. The CDR3 consists of 15 residues. The V segment lost 4 bases and the J segment 6 bases; nucleotides outside the gene matches: 9. Germline V gene lookup returns CDR1 SGHNT and CDR2 YYREEE (reference sequence). The CDR3 DNA follows: TGTGCCAGCAGCCCCGGCGGGAGAATAGCCGGGGAGCTGTTTTTT. Protein: CASSPGGRIAGELFF.

J is TRBJ2-7 and V is TRBV11-1, with D perhaps TRBD1 (6 bases). Trimming pared 1 base from V and 4 bases from J, leaving 11 bases between. CDR1 is SGHAT, CDR2 FQDESV, per germline (reference sequence). The CDR3 consists of 14 residues. CDR3 DNA sequence: TGTGCCAGCAGCTTAGGGGTACAGGGTTACGAGCAGTACTTC. Protein product: CASSLGVQGYEQYF. Complete variable domain (other parts from reference TRBV11-1 and TRBJ2-7): EAEVAQSPRYKITEKSQAVAFWCDPISGHATLYWYRQILGQGPELLVQFQDESVVDDSQLPKDRFSAERLKGVDSTLKIQPAELGDSAMYLCASSLGVQGYEQYFGPGTRLTVT.

J is TRBJ1-1 and V is TRBV28, with 8 bases aligning to TRBD1. CDR3 length: 17 amino acids. The germline CDR1 and CDR2 sequences are MDHEN and SYDVKM. V lost 3 bases and J lost 8; bases outside the gene matches: 17. CDR3 in DNA: TGTGCCAGCAGTTTTCCCGGACAGGGAGAAGGTCGACCAGAAGCTTTCTTT. Translation: CASSFPGQGEGRPEAFF.